This entry describes one TCR beta chain. Its antigen is not identified. PCR involved 60 Vbeta and 13 Jbeta primers. The data were produced by immunoSEQ multiplex PCR, yet TCRdb's version contains in-frame clones alone and is incomplete. Of about 120,000 clones in the sample, over 60% were seen once. This record comes from a study of cytomegalovirus exposure and HLA in healthy donors. V was clipped by 2 bases and J by 8 bases; unmatched bases: 13. The CDR3 is 16 amino acids. CDR1 and CDR2 from the germline V gene are KGHSH and LQKENI. General observations from the study: Later analysis suggested links between common viral pathogens and several top significant clusters.

Each donor was nominally healthy when sampled (though unrecorded immune exposures were likely). The chain joins TRBV18 to TRBJ2-3, with 7 bases that match TRBD1. The clonotype originates from a woman in her twenties or thirties in good health and CMV-seronegative. The material sequenced was PBMCs. The CDR3 loop is CASSPRPPDREGTQYF. For the CDR3, the DNA is TGTGCCAGCTCACCAAGGCCCCCCGACAGGGAAGGTACGCAGTATTTT.